The TCR beta chain under discussion was sequenced for a study of blood T cell repertoires in COVID-19. Study details: The United States, Italy and Spain were the sources of the acute and convalescent COVID-19 samples. PBMCs, B-cell-depleted T cells, or T cells provided the cDNA or gDNA that made up the material.

In the original processing: Amplification of reference gene primers was used by the study to estimate nucleated cell counts. Only in-frame clones appear in the TCRdb table, and some are missing; sequencing was by immunoSEQ multiplex PCR. For V, J and clone size, that table is used; D and trimming come from the DNA. The sample carries about 260,000 clones, around 80% recorded once. The source is a man under 40 with acute COVID-19. The source material was PBMCs or T cells enriched from blood (not recorded which).

CDR3: CATSETGGTDTQYF. CDR3 bases: TGTGCCACCAGTGAGACAGGGGGCACAGATACGCAGTATTTT. This chain links TRBV24-1 with TRBJ2-3; 8 bases match TRBD1. The ends lost 4 bases at V and 1 base at J; junction bases unmatched: 0. Germline values: CDR1 KGHDR, CDR2 SFDVKD. This CDR3 has 14 residues.